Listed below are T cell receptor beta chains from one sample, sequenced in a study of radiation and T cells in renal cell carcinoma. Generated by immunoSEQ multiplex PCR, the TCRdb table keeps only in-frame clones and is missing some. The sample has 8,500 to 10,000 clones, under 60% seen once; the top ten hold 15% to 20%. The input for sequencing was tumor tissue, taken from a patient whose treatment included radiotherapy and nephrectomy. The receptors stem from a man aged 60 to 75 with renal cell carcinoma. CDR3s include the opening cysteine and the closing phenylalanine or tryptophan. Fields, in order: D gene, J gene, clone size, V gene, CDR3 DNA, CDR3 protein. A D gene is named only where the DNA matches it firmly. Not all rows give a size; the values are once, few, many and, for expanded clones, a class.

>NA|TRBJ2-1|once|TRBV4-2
TGTGCCAGCAGCCAAGATCTCCCTAGCTCCTACAATGAGCAGTTCTTC
CASSQDLPSSYNEQFF
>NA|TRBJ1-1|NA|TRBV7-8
TGTGCCAGCAGCTTAGGACAGAACACTGAAGCTTTCTTT
CASSLGQNTEAFF
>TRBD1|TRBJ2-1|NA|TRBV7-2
TGTGCCAGCAGCTCACTACAGGGGGCTTATTACAATGAGCAGTTCTTC
CASSSLQGAYYNEQFF
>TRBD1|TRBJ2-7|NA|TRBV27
TGTGCCAGCAGTTTCGATCTATCCTCGGGACAGGGAACGCACGAGCAGTACTTC
CASSFDLSSGQGTHEQYF
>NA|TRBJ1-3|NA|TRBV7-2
TGTGCCAGCAGCTTAGTTGGTCTTGGCTCTGGAAACACCATATATTTT
CASSLVGLGSGNTIYF
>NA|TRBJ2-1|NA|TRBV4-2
TGTGCCAGCAGCCCACAAGGGGGCTCCTACAATGAGCAGTTCTTC
CASSPQGGSYNEQFF
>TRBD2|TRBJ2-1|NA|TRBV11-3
TGTGCCAGCAGCTTAGATACCGCGCGGGGGGGATACAATGAGCAGTTCTTC
CASSLDTARGGYNEQFF
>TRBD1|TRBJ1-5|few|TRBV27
TGTGCCAGCAGTTTCGGGACAGGGGATAATCAGCCCCAGCATTTT
CASSFGTGDNQPQHF
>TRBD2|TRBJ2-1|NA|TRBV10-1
TGCGCCAGCAGTGAGTCGAAGGTCGGGACTAGCGGGAGGTCTTCCAATGAGCAGTTCTTC
CASSESKVGTSGRSSNEQFF
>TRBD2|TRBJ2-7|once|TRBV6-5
TGTGCCAGTCGGACTAGCGGCGGCGAGCAGTACTTC
CASRTSGGEQYF
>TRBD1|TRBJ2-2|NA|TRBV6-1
TGTGCCAGCAGTGAGGGGACAGGGAACACCGGGGAGCTGTTTTTT
CASSEGTGNTGELFF
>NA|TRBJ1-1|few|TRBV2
TGTGCCAGCAACTCTAGACAAACCCTGAACACTGAAGCTTTCTTT
CASNSRQTLNTEAFF
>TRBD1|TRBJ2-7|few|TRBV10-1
TGCGCCAGCAGTGATCACAGGGGAAACTACGAGCAGTACTTC
CASSDHRGNYEQYF
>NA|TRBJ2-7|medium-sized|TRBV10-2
TGCGCCAGCGGCCCCGGGGTTAAGCAGTACTTC
CASGPGVKQYF
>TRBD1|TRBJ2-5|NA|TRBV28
TGTGCCAGCGGGGACAGGGGGCGTTGGCAGTACTTC
CASGDRGRWQYF
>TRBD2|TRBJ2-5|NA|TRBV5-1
TGCGCCAGCAGCTTGGTTTCTAGCGGGAACCTACAAGAGACCCAGTACTTC
CASSLVSSGNLQETQYF
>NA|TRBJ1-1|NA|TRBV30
TGTGCCTGTCAGAGCTTGGGGATCAGGAACACTGAAGCTTTCTTT
CACQSLGIRNTEAFF
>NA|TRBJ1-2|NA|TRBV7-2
TGTGCCAGCAGCTTAGGAGCCGGAAGTGGCTACACCTTC
CASSLGAGSGYTF
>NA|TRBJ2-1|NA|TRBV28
TGTGCCAGCAGTTTATGGGGGGGTGAGCAGTTCTTC
CASSLWGGEQFF
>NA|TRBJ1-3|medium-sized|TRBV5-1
TGCGCCAGCAGCTTGCAGGGTTTTGGAAACACCATATATTTT
CASSLQGFGNTIYF
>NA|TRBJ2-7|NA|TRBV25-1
TGTGCCAGCAGTGAGGGGGGCCACCTAGGCCACTACGAGCAGTACTTC
CASSEGGHLGHYEQYF
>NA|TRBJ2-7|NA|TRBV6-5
TGTGCCAGCAGTTACCTAGACGAGCAGTACTTC
CASSYLDEQYF
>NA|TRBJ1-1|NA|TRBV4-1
TGCGCCAGCTGCCGGCACCCCGGTCCGAACACTGAAGCTTTCTTT
CASCRHPGPNTEAFF
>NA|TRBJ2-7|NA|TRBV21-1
TGTGCCAGCAGCCCCTCCGATCGGGCATTGGACTACGAGCAGTACTTC
CASSPSDRALDYEQYF
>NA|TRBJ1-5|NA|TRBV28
TGTGCCAGCAGTTTTTCGGGGACACCCCAGCATTTT
CASSFSGTPQHF
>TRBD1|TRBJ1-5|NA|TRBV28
TGTGCCAGCCGAACCGGGACAGGGGACCGGCAGCCCCAGCATTTT
CASRTGTGDRQPQHF
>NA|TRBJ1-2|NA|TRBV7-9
TGTGCCAGCAGCTTAGCGTCCTCTGGTGGCTACACCTTC
CASSLASSGGYTF
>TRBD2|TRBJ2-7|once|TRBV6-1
TGTGCCAGCAGTGAAAGGATAGGGAGGGAGGTCTCCTACGAGCAGTACTTC
CASSERIGREVSYEQYF
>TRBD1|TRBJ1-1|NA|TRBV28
TGTGCCAGCAGCAGACTTTCGACAGGGGCGGGGAACACTGAAGCTTTCTTT
CASSRLSTGAGNTEAFF
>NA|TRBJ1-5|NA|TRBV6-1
TGTGCCAGCAGTGAACAGGGTCGGCAGCCCCAGCATTTT
CASSEQGRQPQHF
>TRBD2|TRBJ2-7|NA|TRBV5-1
TGCGCCAGCAGCCGCACTAGCGGGAACTACGAGCAGTACTTC
CASSRTSGNYEQYF
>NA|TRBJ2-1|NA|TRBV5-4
TGTGCCAGCAGCTTGGGCCACTCCCCTTCCTACAATGAGCAGTTCTTC
CASSLGHSPSYNEQFF
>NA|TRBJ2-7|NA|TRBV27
TGTGCCAGCAGTCGGAGGGGAGGAGCCGAGCAGTACTTC
CASSRRGGAEQYF
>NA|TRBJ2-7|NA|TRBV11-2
TGTGCCAGCAGCTTAGATCGGTCCTACGAGCAGTACTTC
CASSLDRSYEQYF
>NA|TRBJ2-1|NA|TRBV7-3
TGTGCCAGCAGCTTGTCCATCAATGAGCAGTTCTTC
CASSLSINEQFF
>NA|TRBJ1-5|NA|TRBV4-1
TGCGCCAGCAGCCAAGATCCCAGGCTCCAAGCGCCCCAGCATTTT
CASSQDPRLQAPQHF
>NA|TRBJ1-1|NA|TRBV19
TGTGCCAGTAGTCCCCTGTTGCCGTCGAACACTGAAGCTTTCTTT
CASSPLLPSNTEAFF
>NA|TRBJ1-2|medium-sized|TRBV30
TGTGCCTGGAGTACGGGGACGTTCCGGACCTTC
CAWSTGTFRTF
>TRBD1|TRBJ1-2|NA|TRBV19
TGTGCCAGTAGTATCTCGGGACAGGGGAGGGACTATGGCTACACCTTC
CASSISGQGRDYGYTF
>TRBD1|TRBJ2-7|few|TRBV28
TGTGCCAGCAGCGAGGGACAGAGTTACGAGCAGTACTTC
CASSEGQSYEQYF
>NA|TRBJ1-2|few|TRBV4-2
TGTGCCAGCAGCCAAGATCACCGGGTTGGCGGCTACACCTTC
CASSQDHRVGGYTF